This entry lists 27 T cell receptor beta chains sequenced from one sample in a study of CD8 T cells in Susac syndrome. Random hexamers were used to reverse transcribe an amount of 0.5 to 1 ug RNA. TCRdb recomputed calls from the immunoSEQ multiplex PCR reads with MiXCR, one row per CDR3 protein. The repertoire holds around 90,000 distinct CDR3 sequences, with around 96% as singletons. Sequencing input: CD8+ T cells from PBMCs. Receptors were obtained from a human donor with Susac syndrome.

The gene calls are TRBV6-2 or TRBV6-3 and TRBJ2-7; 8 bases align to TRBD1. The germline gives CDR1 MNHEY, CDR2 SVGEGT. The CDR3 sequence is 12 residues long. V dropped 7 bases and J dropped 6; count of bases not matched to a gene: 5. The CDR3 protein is CASMGQVGEQYF. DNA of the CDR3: TGTGCCAGCATGGGACAGGTCGGCGAGCAGTACTTC.

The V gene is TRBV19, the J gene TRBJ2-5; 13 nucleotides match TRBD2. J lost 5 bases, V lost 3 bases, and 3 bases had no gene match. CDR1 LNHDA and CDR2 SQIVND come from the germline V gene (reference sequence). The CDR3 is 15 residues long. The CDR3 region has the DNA TGTGCCAGTAGTATTCTGGGACTAGCGGGGGAGACCCAGTACTTC. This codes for CASSILGLAGETQYF.

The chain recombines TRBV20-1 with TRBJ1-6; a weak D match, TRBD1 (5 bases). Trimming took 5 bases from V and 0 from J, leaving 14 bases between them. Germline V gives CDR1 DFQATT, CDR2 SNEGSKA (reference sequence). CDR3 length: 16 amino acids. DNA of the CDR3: TGCAGTGCTCACGGACGTGGGGGCTCCTATAATTCACCCCTCCACTTT. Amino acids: CSAHGRGGSYNSPLHF.

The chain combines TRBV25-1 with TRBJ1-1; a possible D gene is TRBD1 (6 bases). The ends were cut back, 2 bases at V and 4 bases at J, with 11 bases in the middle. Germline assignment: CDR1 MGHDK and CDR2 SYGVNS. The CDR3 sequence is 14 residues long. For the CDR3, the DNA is TGTGCCAGCAGTGAAAGGGGGGTAGGCACTGAAGCTTTCTTT. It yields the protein CASSERGVGTEAFF.

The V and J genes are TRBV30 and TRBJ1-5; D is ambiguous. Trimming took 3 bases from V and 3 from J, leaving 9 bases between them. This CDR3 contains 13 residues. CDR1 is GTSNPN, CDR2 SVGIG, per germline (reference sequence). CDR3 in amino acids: CAWSGGFNQPQHF. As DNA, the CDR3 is TGTGCCTGGAGCGGCGGATTCAATCAGCCCCAGCATTTT.

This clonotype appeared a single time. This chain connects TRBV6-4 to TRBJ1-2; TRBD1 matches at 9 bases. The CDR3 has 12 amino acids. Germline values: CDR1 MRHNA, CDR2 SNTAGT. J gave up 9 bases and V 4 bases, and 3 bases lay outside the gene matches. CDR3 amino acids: CASSAGTGSYTF. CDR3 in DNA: TGTGCCAGCAGTGCCGGGACAGGGAGCTACACCTTC.

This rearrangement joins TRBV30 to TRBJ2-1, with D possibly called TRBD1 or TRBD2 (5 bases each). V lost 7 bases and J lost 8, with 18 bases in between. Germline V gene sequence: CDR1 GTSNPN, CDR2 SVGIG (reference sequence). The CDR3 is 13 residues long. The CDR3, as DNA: TGTGCCTCCAGCGGACATAGGGTCGATGAGCAGTTCTTC. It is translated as CASSGHRVDEQFF.

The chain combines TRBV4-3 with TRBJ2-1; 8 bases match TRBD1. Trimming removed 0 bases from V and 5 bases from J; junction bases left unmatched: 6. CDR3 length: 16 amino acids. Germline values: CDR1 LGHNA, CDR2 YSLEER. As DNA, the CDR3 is TGCGCCAGCAGCCAAGACTCCCGGGACAGGAACAATGAGCAGTTCTTC. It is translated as CASSQDSRDRNNEQFF.

CDR3 nucleotides: TGTGCCAGCAGCTTAAGCTCGGCTAGCTGGGGACAAGAGACCCAGTACTTC. It specifies CASSLSSASWGQETQYF. V gene TRBV11-2 combines with J gene TRBJ2-5; D perhaps matches TRBD2 (5 bases). The germline gives CDR1 SGHAT, CDR2 FQNNGV. The CDR3 has 17 residues. Trimming cost V 2 bases and J 2 bases, with 18 bases left between them.

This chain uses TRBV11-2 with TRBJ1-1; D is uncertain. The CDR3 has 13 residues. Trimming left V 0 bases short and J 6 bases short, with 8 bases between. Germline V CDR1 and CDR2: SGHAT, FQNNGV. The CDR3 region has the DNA TGTGCCAGCAGCTTAGATCAACCAGCTGAAGCTTTCTTT. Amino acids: CASSLDQPAEAFF. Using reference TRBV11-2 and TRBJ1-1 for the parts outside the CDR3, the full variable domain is EAGVAQSPRYKIIEKRQSVAFWCNPISGHATLYWYQQILGQGPKLLIQFQNNGVVDDSQLPKDRFSAERLKGVDSTLKIQPAKLEDSAVYLCASSLDQPAEAFFGQGTRLTVV.

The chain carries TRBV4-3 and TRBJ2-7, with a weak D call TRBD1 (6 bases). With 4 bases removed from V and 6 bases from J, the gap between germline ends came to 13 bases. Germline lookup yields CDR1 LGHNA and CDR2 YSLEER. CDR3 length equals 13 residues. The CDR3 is CASSLSRGSEQYF. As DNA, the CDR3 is TGCGCCAGCAGCCTTTCCAGGGGTAGCGAGCAGTACTTC.

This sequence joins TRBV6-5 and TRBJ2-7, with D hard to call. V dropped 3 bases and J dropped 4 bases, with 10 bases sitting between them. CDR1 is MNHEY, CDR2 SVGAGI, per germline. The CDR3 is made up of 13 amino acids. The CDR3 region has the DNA TGTGCCAGCAGTTATGGCAGAGAATACGAGCAGTACTTC. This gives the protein CASSYGREYEQYF.

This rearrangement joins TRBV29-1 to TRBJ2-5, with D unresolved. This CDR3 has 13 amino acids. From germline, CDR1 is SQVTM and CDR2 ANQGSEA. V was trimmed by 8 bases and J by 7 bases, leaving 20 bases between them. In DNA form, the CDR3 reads TGCAGCCATCCCAGTGTAGACGCTGTGACCCAGTACTTC. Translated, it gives CSHPSVDAVTQYF.

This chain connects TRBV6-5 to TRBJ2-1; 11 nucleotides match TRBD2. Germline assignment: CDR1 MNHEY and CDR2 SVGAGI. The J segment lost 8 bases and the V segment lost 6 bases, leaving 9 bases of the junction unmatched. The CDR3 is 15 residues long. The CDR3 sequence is CASSQLAGALDEQFF. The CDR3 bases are TGTGCCAGCAGCCAACTAGCGGGGGCCCTCGATGAGCAGTTCTTC.

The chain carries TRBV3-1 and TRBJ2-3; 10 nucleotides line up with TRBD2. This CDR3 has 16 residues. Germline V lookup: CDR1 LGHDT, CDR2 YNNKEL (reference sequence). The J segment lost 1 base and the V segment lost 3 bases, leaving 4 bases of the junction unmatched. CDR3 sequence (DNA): TGTGCCAGCAGCCAGGCCCTAGCGGGGGGCACAGATACGCAGTATTTT. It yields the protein CASSQALAGGTDTQYF.

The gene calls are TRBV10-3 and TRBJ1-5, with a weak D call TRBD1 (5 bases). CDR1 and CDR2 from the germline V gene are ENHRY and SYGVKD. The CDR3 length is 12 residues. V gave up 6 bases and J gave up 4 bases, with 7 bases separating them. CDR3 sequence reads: CAIREGNQPQHF. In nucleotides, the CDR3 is TGTGCCATCAGGGAGGGGAATCAGCCCCAGCATTTT.

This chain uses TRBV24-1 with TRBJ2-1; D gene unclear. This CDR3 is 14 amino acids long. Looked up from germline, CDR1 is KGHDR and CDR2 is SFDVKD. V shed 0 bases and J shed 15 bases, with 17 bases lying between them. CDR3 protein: CATSDLEAPVFRFF. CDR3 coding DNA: TGTGCCACCAGTGATTTGGAGGCACCCGTTTTCCGGTTCTTC.

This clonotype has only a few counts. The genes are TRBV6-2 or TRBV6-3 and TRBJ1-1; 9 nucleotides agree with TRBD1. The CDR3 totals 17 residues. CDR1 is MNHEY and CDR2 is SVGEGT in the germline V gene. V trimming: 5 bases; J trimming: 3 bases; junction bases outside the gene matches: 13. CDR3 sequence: CASSLQTGGGSDTEAFF. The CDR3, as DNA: TGTGCCAGCAGTCTACAAACAGGGGGCGGATCGGACACTGAAGCTTTCTTT.

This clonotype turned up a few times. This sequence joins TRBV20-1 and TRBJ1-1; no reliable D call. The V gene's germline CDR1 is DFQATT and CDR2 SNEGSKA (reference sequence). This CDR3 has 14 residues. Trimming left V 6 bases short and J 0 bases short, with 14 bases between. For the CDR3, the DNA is TGCAGTGCGAAAAAGACATTTCTGAACACTGAAGCTTTCTTT. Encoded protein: CSAKKTFLNTEAFF.

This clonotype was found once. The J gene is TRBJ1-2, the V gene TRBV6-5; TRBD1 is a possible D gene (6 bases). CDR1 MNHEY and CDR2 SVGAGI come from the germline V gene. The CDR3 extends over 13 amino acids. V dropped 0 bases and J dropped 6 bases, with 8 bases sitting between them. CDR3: CASSYSGGHGYTF. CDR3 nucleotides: TGTGCCAGCAGTTACTCCGGGGGCCATGGCTACACCTTC.

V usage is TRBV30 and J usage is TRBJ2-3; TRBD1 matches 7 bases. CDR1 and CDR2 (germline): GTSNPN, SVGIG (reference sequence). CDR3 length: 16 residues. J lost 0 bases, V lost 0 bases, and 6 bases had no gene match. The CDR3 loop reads CAWSVLGTDSTDTQYF. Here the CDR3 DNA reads TGTGCCTGGAGTGTTCTGGGGACAGACAGCACAGATACGCAGTATTTT.

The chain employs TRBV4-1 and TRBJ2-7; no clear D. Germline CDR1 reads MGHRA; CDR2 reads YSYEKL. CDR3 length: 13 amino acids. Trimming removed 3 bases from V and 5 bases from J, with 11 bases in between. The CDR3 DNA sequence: TGCGCCAGCAGCCACGCGGTGGGGAACGAGCAGTACTTC. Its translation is CASSHAVGNEQYF.

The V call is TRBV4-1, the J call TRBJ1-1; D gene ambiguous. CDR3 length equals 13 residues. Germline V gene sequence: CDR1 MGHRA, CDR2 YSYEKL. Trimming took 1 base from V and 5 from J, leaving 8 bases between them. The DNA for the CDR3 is TGCGCCAGCAGCCAAGGGTTAGGTACTGAAGCTTTCTTT. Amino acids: CASSQGLGTEAFF.

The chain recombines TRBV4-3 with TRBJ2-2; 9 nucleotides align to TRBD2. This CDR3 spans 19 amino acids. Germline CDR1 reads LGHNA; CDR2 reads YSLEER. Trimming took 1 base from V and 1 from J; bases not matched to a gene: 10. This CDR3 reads CASSQGLRLAGLNTGELFF. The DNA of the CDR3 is TGCGCCAGCAGCCAAGGATTGCGGCTAGCGGGGTTGAACACCGGGGAGCTGTTTTTT.

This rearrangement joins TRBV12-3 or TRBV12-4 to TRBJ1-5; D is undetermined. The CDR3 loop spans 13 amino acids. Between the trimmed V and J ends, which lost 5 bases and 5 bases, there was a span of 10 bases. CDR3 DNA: TGTGCCAGCAGTCGCAGCCTCGATCAGCCCCAGCATTTT. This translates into CASSRSLDQPQHF.

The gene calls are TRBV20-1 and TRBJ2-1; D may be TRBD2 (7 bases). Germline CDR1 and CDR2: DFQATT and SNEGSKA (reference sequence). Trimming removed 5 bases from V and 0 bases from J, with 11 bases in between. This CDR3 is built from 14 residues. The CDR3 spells CSAGGGSSYNEQFF. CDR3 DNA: TGCAGTGCTGGGGGGGGCAGCTCCTACAATGAGCAGTTCTTC.

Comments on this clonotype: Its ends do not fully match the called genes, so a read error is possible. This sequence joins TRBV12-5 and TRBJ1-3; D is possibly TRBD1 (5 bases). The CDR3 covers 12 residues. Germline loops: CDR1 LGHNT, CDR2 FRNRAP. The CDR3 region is CASGLSGPGTKF. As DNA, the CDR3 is TGTGCTAGTGGCCTATCGGGCCCCGGGACGAAATTT.